This T cell receptor beta chain was retrieved from a study of human T cells and chemical hapten exposure. Authors' methods: TCRs per sample had a median of approximately 96,000 and ranged from 23,224 to 690,600. TCRdb processed the RACE reads anew with MiXCR; each CDR3 protein has one entry. These V and J calls rely on TCRdb rather than the paper's analysis. The sample has roughly 100,000 distinct CDR3 sequences, 34% seen once; the top ten hold approximately 3%. Time point reported: patch test 3, about 24 weeks after DPC sensitization. Treatment given: therapeutic diphenylcyclopropenone sensitization with weekly scalp DPC. This clonotype was counted once. Germline loops: CDR1 MGHRA, CDR2 YSYEKL. V lost 0 bases, J lost 0 bases, and 13 bases lay in between. The CDR3 has 17 amino acids.

The starting material was whole blood, obtained in connection with sensitization to the hapten diphenylcyclopropenone (DPC). The chain couples TRBV4-1 to TRBJ2-3; D might be TRBD1 (5 bases). This clonotype was sampled from a man aged 35 to 55 with alopecia areata. Some clones in this sample may be carry-over from other donors' samples. CDR3 loop: CASSQEWGSTSTDTQYF. As DNA, the CDR3 is TGCGCCAGCAGCCAAGAGTGGGGCAGTACTAGCACAGATACGCAGTATTTT.